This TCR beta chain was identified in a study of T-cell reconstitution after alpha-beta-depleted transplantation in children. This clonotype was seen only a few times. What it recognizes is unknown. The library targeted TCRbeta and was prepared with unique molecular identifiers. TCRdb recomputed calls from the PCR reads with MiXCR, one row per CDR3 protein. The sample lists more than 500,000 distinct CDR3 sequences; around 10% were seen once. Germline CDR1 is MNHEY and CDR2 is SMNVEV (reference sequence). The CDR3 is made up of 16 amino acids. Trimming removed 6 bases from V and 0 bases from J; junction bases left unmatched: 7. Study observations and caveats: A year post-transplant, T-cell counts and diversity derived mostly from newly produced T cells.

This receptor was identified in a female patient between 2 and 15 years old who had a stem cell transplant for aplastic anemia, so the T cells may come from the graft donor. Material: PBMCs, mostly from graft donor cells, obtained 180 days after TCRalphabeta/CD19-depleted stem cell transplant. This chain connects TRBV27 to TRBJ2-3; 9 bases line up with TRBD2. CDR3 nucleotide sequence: TGTGCCAGCAGAGGCCTCCTAGCGGGGAGCACAGATACGCAGTATTTT. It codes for CASRGLLAGSTDTQYF.